This entry lists 28 T cell receptor beta chains sequenced from one sample in a study of cytomegalovirus exposure and HLA in healthy donors (dated by TCRdb to 2016 to 2017). Libraries were constructed by the immunoSEQ multiplex PCR assay. A mixture of 60 forward primers for TCR Vbeta segments and 13 reverse primers for TCR Jbeta segments was used in the multiplex PCR. Here the immuneACCESS table is served through TCRdb, limited to in-frame sequences with V and J called. Missing clones are a known gap in these copies; in checked studies unresolved V genes cover under half, and the rest lacks a known reason. The sample has 82,000 or so clones on record, around a tenth of them singletons. The ten largest make up 24% of the sample. The source material was PBMCs. Source of these receptors: a man aged 55 to 69 in good health and CMV-seropositive.

CDR3 sequence: CASSIQGEGTEAFF. The CDR3 coding sequence is TGTGCCAGTAGTATTCAGGGGGAAGGCACTGAAGCTTTCTTT. The chain couples TRBV19 to TRBJ1-1, with 7 nucleotides matching TRBD1. From germline, CDR1 is LNHDA and CDR2 SQIVND (reference sequence). V lost 3 bases, J lost 4 bases, and 5 bases stayed unmatched. This CDR3 spans 14 amino acids.

DNA for the CDR3: TGTGCCAGCAGACCCCCCAGCTCTGGGGCCAACGTCCTGACTTTC. Translating gives CASRPPSSGANVLTF. The genes are TRBV28 and TRBJ2-6; D is undetermined. The CDR3 is made up of 15 amino acids. Germline V gene sequence: CDR1 MDHEN, CDR2 SYDVKM. Trimming pared 6 bases from V and 0 bases from J, leaving 9 bases between.

The chain is built from TRBV15 and TRBJ2-7; the match to TRBD2 covers 7 bases. Germline V gives CDR1 LNHNV, CDR2 YYDKDF (reference sequence). V lost 0 bases to trimming and J lost 12 bases; unmatched junction nucleotides: 5. The CDR3 has 12 residues. DNA for the CDR3: TGTGCCACCAGCAGAGATTGGCGGGAGTGGTACTTC. The encoded protein is CATSRDWREWYF.

This clone was found a few times. V gene TRBV5-6 combines with J gene TRBJ2-7; D not resolved. V dropped 3 bases and J dropped 0 bases, with 10 bases sitting between them. CDR3 length: 14 amino acids. Germline-derived CDR1 and CDR2 are SGHDT and YYEEEE. CDR3: CASSSSGFSYEQYF. The CDR3 DNA follows: TGTGCCAGCAGCTCGTCCGGGTTCTCCTACGAGCAGTACTTC. Full variable domain (remainder filled in from reference TRBV5-6 and TRBJ2-7): DAGVTQSPTHLIKTRGQQVTLRCSPKSGHDTVSWYQQALGQGPQFIFQYYEEEERQRGNFPDRFSGHQFPNYSSELNVNALLLGDSALYLCASSSSGFSYEQYFGPGTRLTVT.

The table lists this clone with a few counts. The same CDR3 is also encoded by other DNA sequences in this sample. This chain links TRBV7-9 with TRBJ1-1; TRBD1 agrees at 7 bases. Trimming at V came to 1 base and at J to 3 bases, leaving 2 bases not matched to a gene. This CDR3 spans 14 amino acids. The germline V gene encodes CDR1 SEHNR and CDR2 FQNEAQ (reference sequence). The CDR3 spells CASSLGQGDTEAFF. The CDR3 nucleotides are TGTGCCAGCAGCTTAGGACAGGGCGACACTGAAGCTTTCTTT. Using reference TRBV7-9 and TRBJ1-1 for the parts outside the CDR3, the full variable domain is DTGVSQNPRHKITKRGQNVTFRCDPISEHNRLYWYRQTLGQGPEFLTYFQNEAQLEKSRLLSDRFSAERPKGSFSTLEIQRTEQGDSAMYLCASSLGQGDTEAFFGQGTRLTVV.

This sequence joins TRBV18 and TRBJ1-1, with D possibly being TRBD1 (5 bases). With 1 base removed from V and 5 bases from J, the gap between germline ends came to 11 bases. CDR1 and CDR2 from the germline V gene are KGHSH and LQKENI. The CDR3 loop spans 14 amino acids. CDR3 amino acids: CASSPQGKGTEAFF. The CDR3 DNA is TGTGCCAGCTCACCACAGGGCAAGGGGACTGAAGCTTTCTTT. Complete variable domain (other parts from reference TRBV18 and TRBJ1-1): NAGVMQNPRHLVRRRGQEARLRCSPMKGHSHVYWYRQLPEEGLKFMVYLQKENIIDESGMPKERFSAEFPKEGPSILRIQQVVRGDSAAYFCASSPQGKGTEAFFGQGTRLTVV.

The J gene is TRBJ1-2, the V gene TRBV29-1, with D tentatively TRBD1 (5 bases). The CDR3 consists of 13 residues. CDR1 and CDR2 (germline): SQVTM, ANQGSEA. Trimming took off 3 bases at V and 4 bases at J, with 12 bases between the two ends. CDR3 sequence: CSVEAGSTYGYTF. DNA of the CDR3: TGCAGCGTTGAGGCAGGGTCAACCTATGGCTACACCTTC.

J is TRBJ2-2 and V is TRBV18, with D possibly being TRBD2 (5 bases). The germline V and J ends were trimmed by 2 bases and 7 bases, with 5 bases remaining between them. This CDR3 region has 12 residues. Per germline, CDR1 KGHSH and CDR2 LQKENI. Written as DNA, the CDR3 is TGTGCCAGCTCACCAACTAGCGGGGAGCTGTTTTTT. It encodes CASSPTSGELFF.

The chain couples TRBV11-2 to TRBJ2-4; TRBD1 agrees at 9 bases. The CDR3 runs 15 residues. Trimming removed 3 bases from V and 5 bases from J; junction bases left unmatched: 5. Germline lookup yields CDR1 SGHAT and CDR2 FQNNGV. The CDR3 DNA is TGTGCCAGCAGCTTTCACAGGGGGCGGGAAAACATTCAGTACTTC. It yields the protein CASSFHRGRENIQYF.

V is TRBV9 and J is TRBJ2-6; D ambiguous. In germline, CDR1 is SGDLS, CDR2 YYNGEE. The CDR3 covers 16 residues. Between the trimmed V and J ends, which lost 0 bases and 2 bases, there was a span of 9 bases. The CDR3 is CASSVGLQAGANVLTF. In DNA, the CDR3 is TGTGCCAGCAGCGTAGGGCTCCAGGCTGGGGCCAACGTCCTGACTTTC.

Comment on this clone: At the DNA level, this CDR3 is encoded by other sequences in the same sample as well. The chain combines TRBV29-1 with TRBJ2-1, with TRBD1 matching 7 bases. V trimming: 4 bases; J trimming: 7 bases; junction bases outside the gene matches: 7. The CDR3 runs 13 residues. Germline loops: CDR1 SQVTM, CDR2 ANQGSEA. CDR3 nucleotide sequence: TGCAGCGTTGTTGCAGGGGGTTCAAATGAGCAGTTCTTC. Amino acids: CSVVAGGSNEQFF.

The chain carries TRBV19 and TRBJ1-1, with D perhaps TRBD1 (6 bases). Trimming cost V 6 bases and J 0 bases, with 11 bases left between them. Looked up from germline, CDR1 is LNHDA and CDR2 is SQIVND (reference sequence). This CDR3 is 14 amino acids long. This CDR3 is CASRYREMNTEAFF. CDR3 sequence (DNA): TGTGCCAGTAGGTACAGGGAGATGAACACTGAAGCTTTCTTT.

This clone has only a few counts. The genes are TRBV30 and TRBJ1-5; no firm D call. Germline V gene data show CDR1 as GTSNPN and CDR2 as SVGIG (reference sequence). This CDR3 contains 14 residues. Trimming removed 0 bases from V and 1 base from J, with 7 bases in between. The CDR3 reads CAWSVLNSNQPQHF. As DNA, the CDR3 is TGTGCCTGGAGTGTACTTAACAGCAATCAGCCCCAGCATTTT.

This clone was seen more than once but under ten times. The V gene is TRBV29-1, the J gene TRBJ1-5; possibly TRBD1 for D (6 bases). V shed 1 base and J shed 2 bases, with 21 bases lying between them. Per the germline V gene, CDR1 is SQVTM and CDR2 is ANQGSEA. The CDR3 contains 18 residues. The CDR3 sequence is CSVEGSAGRGEGNQPQHF. The CDR3 DNA follows: TGCAGCGTTGAAGGATCGGCGGGCAGGGGTGAGGGCAATCAGCCCCAGCATTTT.

This clone turned up a few times. V gene TRBV2 combines with J gene TRBJ2-7, with 7 bases lining up with TRBD1. Trimming at V came to 5 bases and at J to 2 bases, leaving 3 bases not matched to a gene. CDR3 length equals 13 residues. The V gene's germline CDR1 is SNHLY and CDR2 FYNNEI. CDR3 coding DNA: TGTGCCAGCAGTCGAGGGGGCCCCTACGAGCAGTACTTC. This translates into CASSRGGPYEQYF. The full variable domain, its missing parts supplied by reference TRBV2 and TRBJ2-7, is EPEVTQTPSHQVTQMGQEVILRCVPISNHLYFYWYRQILGQKVEFLVSFYNNEISEKSEIFDDQFSVERPDGSNFTLKIRSTKLEDSAMYFCASSRGGPYEQYFGPGTRLTVT.

The V and J genes are TRBV9 and TRBJ2-7; TRBD2 might be the D (6 bases). CDR1 and CDR2 from the germline V gene are SGDLS and YYNGEE. The CDR3 contains 15 residues. V was shortened by 0 bases and J by 0 bases, with 10 bases between the two germline ends. DNA for the CDR3: TGTGCCAGCAGCGTAGCGGCGGGGATCTCCTACGAGCAGTACGTC. Its translation: CASSVAAGISYEQYV.

Only a few counts were recorded for this clone. The genes are TRBV13 and TRBJ2-7; D is unresolved. The V and J ends lost 0 bases and 0 bases respectively, with 9 bases between them. CDR1 and CDR2 (germline): PRHDT, FYEKMQ (reference sequence). The CDR3 extends over 15 amino acids. The CDR3 coding sequence is TGTGCCAGCAGCTTAGGAGCCCAGGTCTCCTACGAGCAGTACGTC. It translates to CASSLGAQVSYEQYV.

The table lists this clone with a few counts. The chain carries TRBV5-1 and TRBJ2-7, with D possibly being TRBD1 (6 bases). This CDR3 contains 13 residues. Germline CDR1 and CDR2: SGHRS and YFSETQ. Trimming removed 6 bases from V and 0 bases from J, with 10 bases in between. CDR3 amino acids: CASTRGSSYEQYF. CDR3 sequence (DNA): TGCGCCAGCACCAGGGGAAGCTCCTACGAGCAGTACTTC.

This sequence joins TRBV29-1 and TRBJ1-5; no clear D gene. V was pared by 6 bases and J by 0 bases, with 6 bases between. There are 12 residues in the CDR3. Germline V gives CDR1 SQVTM, CDR2 ANQGSEA. The CDR3 sequence is CSVSYSNQPQHF. The CDR3, as DNA: TGCAGCGTCTCGTATAGCAATCAGCCCCAGCATTTT. Full variable domain (remainder filled in from reference TRBV29-1 and TRBJ1-5): SAVISQKPSRDICQRGTSLTIQCQVDSQVTMMFWYRQQPGQSLTLIATANQGSEATYESGFVIDKFPISRPNLTFSTLTVSNMSPEDSSIYLCSVSYSNQPQHFGDGTRLSIL.

This clone showed up just a few times. The gene calls are TRBV4-1 and TRBJ2-1; 7 nucleotides line up with TRBD2. The V gene end was trimmed by 0 bases and the J gene end by 0 bases; junction bases not matched to a gene: 5. The CDR3 runs to 17 residues. Germline CDR1 and CDR2: MGHRA and YSYEKL. The chain's CDR3 is CASSQDSRGSSYNEQFF. Written as DNA, the CDR3 is TGCGCCAGCAGCCAAGATTCCCGCGGGAGCTCCTACAATGAGCAGTTCTTC.

This clone was detected only a few times. The chain joins TRBV30 to TRBJ1-6; D gene uncertain. V was trimmed by 3 bases and J by 6 bases, leaving 6 bases between them. The CDR3 spans 12 residues. The V gene's germline CDR1 is GTSNPN and CDR2 SVGIG (reference sequence). This CDR3 is CAWSPSNSPLHF. CDR3 coding DNA: TGTGCCTGGAGCCCTAGTAATTCACCCCTCCACTTT.

This clone was seen only a few times. The chain employs TRBV29-1 and TRBJ1-3, with D possibly being TRBD1 (6 bases). Trimming shortened V by 7 bases and J by 1 base, and 14 bases separated the two germline ends. The germline gives CDR1 SQVTM, CDR2 ANQGSEA. The CDR3 length is 14 residues. The CDR3 here is CSARTGTSGNTIYF. CDR3 nucleotides: TGCAGCGCCCGAACAGGGACATCTGGAAACACCATATATTTT. The variable domain in full, with the rest retrieved from reference TRBV29-1 and TRBJ1-3, is SAVISQKPSRDICQRGTSLTIQCQVDSQVTMMFWYRQQPGQSLTLIATANQGSEATYESGFVIDKFPISRPNLTFSTLTVSNMSPEDSSIYLCSARTGTSGNTIYFGEGSWLTVV.

This clone was counted a few times. V usage is TRBV29-1 and J usage is TRBJ1-5; 8 bases map to TRBD1. CDR3 length: 13 amino acids. Germline V gives CDR1 SQVTM, CDR2 ANQGSEA. V was pared by 7 bases and J by 7 bases, with 9 bases of the junction left unmatched. The DNA for the CDR3 is TGCAGCGCCGTAGGACAGGGTGGCCAGCCCCAGCATTTT. It encodes CSAVGQGGQPQHF.

This clone was recorded a few times. The V gene is TRBV28, the J gene TRBJ1-2; D possibly corresponds to TRBD1 (5 bases). Trimming shortened V by 8 bases and J by 4 bases, and 17 bases separated the two germline ends. The CDR3 is 14 amino acids. Germline CDR1 reads MDHEN; CDR2 reads SYDVKM. CDR3 region: CASLHLSGIYGYTF. Written as DNA, the CDR3 is TGTGCCAGCCTCCATCTATCAGGGATCTATGGCTACACCTTC.

The chain links TRBV19 to TRBJ2-3; 8 bases are shared with TRBD2. Germline V lookup: CDR1 LNHDA, CDR2 SQIVND (reference sequence). The CDR3 loop spans 14 amino acids. Trimming cost V 6 bases and J 3 bases; bases outside gene matches: 5. CDR3 residues: CASSRAGATDTQYF. In DNA form, the CDR3 reads TGTGCCAGTAGCAGAGCGGGAGCTACAGATACGCAGTATTTT.

This clone came up a few times. The chain is built from TRBV19 and TRBJ1-5; a possible D gene is TRBD1 (5 bases). Germline V gene sequence: CDR1 LNHDA, CDR2 SQIVND (reference sequence). Trimming stripped 3 bases from V and 7 bases from J, with 13 bases between. This CDR3 region has 14 residues. DNA for the CDR3: TGTGCCAGTAGTATGACCAGGGATCAACAGCCCCAGCATTTT. Protein: CASSMTRDQQPQHF.

The chain joins TRBV11-2 to TRBJ2-1, with TRBD2 identical over 12 bases. CDR1 and CDR2 from the germline V gene are SGHAT and FQNNGV. CDR3 length: 16 amino acids. The trim removed 1 base at V and 7 bases at J, leaving 5 bases unmatched. The chain's CDR3 is CASSLGLAGGQNEQFF. The CDR3 bases are TGTGCCAGCAGCTTAGGGCTAGCGGGGGGGCAGAATGAGCAGTTCTTC.

This chain links TRBV7-3 with TRBJ1-1; no clear D gene. The CDR3 extends over 13 amino acids. V was shortened by 5 bases and J by 0 bases, with 7 bases between the two germline ends. CDR1 and CDR2 (germline): SGHTA, FQGTGA. Here the CDR3 reads CASSMGLNTEAFF. The CDR3 region has the DNA TGTGCCAGCAGCATGGGCCTGAACACTGAAGCTTTCTTT.